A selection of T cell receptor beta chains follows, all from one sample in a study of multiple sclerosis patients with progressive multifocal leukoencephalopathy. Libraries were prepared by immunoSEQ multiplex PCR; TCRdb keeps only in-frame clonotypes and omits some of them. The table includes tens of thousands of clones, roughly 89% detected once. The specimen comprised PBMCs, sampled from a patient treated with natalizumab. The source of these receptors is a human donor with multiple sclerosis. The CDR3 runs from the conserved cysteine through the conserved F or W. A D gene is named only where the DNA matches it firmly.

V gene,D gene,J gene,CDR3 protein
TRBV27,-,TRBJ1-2,CASSFRGGDYGYTF
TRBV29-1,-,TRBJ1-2,CSATGQGRAGYTF
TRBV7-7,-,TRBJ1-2,CASSCDRLYYGYTF
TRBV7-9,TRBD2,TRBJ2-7,CASSSRTSGITEQYF
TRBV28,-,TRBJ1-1,CASSFRGNTEAFF
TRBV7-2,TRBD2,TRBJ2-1,CASSLAGAGGIHEQLF
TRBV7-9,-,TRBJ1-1,CASSFSGDTEAFF
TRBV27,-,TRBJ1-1,CASSSRGGATEAFF
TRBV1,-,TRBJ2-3,CTSSPQVPSGRTSTDTQYF
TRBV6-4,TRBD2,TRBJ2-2,CASSDSSGTGELFF
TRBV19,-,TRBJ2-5,CASSFQETQYF
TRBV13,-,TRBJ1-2,CASSWGKTANYGYTF
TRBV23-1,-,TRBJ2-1,CASRMLHNEQFF
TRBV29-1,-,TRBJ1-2,CSVERGEGYGYTF
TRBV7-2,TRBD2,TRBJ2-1,CASSSIAGVYNEQFF
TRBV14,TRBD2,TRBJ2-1,CASSLSGVGEQFF
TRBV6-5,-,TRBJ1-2,CASSYRINYGYTF
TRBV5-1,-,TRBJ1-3,CASSFSGNTIYF
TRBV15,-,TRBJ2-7,CATGVWDEQYF
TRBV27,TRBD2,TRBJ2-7,CASTRTSGAFYEQYF
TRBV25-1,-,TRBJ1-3,CASNAYSGNTIYF
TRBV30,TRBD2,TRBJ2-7,CAWGGSGSYEQYF
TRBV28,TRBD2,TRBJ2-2,CASKAGANTGELFF
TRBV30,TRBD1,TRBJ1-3,CAWSGWGTGGGNTIYF
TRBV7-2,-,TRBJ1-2,CASSDHTGYTF
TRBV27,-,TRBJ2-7,CASVYEQYF
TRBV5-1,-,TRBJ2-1,CASSRGVTSYNEQFF
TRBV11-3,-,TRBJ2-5,CASSFTNTGTQYF
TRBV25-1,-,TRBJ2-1,CASSEGGTTYNEQFF
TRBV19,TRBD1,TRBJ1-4,CASKPVDAGGQEKLFF
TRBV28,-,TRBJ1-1,CASSSLSWGRNTEAFF
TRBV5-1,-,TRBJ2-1,CASSLGAGGSYNEQFF
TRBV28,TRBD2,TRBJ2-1,CASSLQGLGNNEQFF
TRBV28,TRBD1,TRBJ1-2,CASSLGTGGYGYTF
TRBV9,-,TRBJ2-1,CASSPGPGGGSGGNEQFF
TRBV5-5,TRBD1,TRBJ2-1,CASGRGGQGFNEQFF
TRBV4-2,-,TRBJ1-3,CASSQDSGSPGNTIYF
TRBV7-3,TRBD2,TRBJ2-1,CASSPNGRSYNEQFF
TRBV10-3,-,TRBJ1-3,CAISELTTENTIYF
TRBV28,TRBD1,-,CASKVVGTGTYEQYF
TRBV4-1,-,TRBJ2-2,CASSQRSGDTGELFF
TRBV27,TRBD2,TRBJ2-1,CASSATGTSSYNEQFF
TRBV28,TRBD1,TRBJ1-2,CASRGQFYGYTF
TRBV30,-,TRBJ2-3,CAWGGTGADTQYF
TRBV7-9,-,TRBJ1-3,CASSLEGIGPTIHTIYF
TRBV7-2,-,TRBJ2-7,CASSPRSYRPLDEQYF
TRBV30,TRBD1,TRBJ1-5,CAWEPTGGNQPQHF
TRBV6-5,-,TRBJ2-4,CASSSPTLAKNIQYF
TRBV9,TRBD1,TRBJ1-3,CASSRRPGGDSSGNTIYF
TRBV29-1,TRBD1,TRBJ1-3,CSVEGRQGTGNTIYF
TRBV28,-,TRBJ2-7,CASRGALPATYEQYF